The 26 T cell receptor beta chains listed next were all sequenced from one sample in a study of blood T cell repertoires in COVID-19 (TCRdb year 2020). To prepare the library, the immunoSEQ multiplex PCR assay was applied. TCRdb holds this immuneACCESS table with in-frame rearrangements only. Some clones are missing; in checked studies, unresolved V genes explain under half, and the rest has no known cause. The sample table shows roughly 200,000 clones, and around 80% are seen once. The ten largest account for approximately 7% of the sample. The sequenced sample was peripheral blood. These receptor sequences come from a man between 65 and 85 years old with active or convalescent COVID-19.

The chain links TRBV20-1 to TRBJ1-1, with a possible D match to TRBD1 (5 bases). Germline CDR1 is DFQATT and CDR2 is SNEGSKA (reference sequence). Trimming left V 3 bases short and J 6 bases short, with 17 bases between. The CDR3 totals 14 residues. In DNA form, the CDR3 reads TGCAGTGCTAGTAAACAGCAGACCAGGGCTGAAGCTTTCTTT. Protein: CSASKQQTRAEAFF.

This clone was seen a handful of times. The DNA for the CDR3 is TGTGCCAGCAGCCGCCCAGGGTTGCACTCTGGAAACACCATATATTTT. Its protein product is CASSRPGLHSGNTIYF. The rearrangement uses TRBV3-1 (or the pseudogene TRBV3-2) and TRBJ1-3; D may be TRBD1 (5 bases). Germline V gene lookup returns CDR1 LGHDT and CDR2 YNNKEL (reference sequence). The V and J ends lost 4 bases and 0 bases respectively, with 13 bases between them. This CDR3 spans 16 amino acids.

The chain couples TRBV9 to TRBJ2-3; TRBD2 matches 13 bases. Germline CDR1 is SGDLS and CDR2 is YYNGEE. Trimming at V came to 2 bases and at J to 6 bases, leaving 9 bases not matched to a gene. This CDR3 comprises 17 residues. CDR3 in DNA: TGTGCCAGCAGCGTGACCCCACTAGCGGGAGGGTCGGATACGCAGTATTTT. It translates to CASSVTPLAGGSDTQYF.

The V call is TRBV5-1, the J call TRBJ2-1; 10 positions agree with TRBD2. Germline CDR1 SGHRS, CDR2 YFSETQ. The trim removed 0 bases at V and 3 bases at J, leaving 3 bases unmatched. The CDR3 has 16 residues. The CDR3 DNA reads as TGCGCCAGCAGCTTGGCGGGACTAGCGATCTACAATGAGCAGTTCTTC. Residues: CASSLAGLAIYNEQFF.

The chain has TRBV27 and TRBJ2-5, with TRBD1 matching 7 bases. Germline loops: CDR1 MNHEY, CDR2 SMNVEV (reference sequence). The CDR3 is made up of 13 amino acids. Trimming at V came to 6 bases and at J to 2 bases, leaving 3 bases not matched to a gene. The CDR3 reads CASRRTGQETQYF. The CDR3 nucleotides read TGTGCCAGCAGACGGACAGGACAAGAGACCCAGTACTTC.

The CDR3: CASSYPTGTNEKLFF. DNA for the CDR3: TGTGCCAGCAGTTACCCCACAGGGACTAATGAAAAACTGTTTTTT. The V call is TRBV6-6, the J call TRBJ1-4; D might be TRBD1 (6 bases). Trimming removed 2 bases at V and 2 bases at J, with 9 bases between. CDR3 length: 15 residues. Germline V gives CDR1 MNHNY, CDR2 SVGAGI (reference sequence).

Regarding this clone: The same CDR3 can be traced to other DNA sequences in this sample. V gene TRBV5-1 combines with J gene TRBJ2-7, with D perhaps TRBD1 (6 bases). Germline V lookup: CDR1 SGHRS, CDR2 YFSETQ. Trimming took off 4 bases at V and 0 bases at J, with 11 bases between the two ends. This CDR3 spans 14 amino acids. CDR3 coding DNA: TGCGCCAGCAGCCCCGGGACACTCTCCTACGAGCAGTACTTC. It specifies CASSPGTLSYEQYF.

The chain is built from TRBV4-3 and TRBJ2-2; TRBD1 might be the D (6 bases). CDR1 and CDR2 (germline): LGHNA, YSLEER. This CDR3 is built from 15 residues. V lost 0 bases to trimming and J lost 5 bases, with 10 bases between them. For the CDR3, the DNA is TGCGCCAGCAGCCAAGAGGACAGTGGGACCGGGGAGCTGTTTTTT. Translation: CASSQEDSGTGELFF.

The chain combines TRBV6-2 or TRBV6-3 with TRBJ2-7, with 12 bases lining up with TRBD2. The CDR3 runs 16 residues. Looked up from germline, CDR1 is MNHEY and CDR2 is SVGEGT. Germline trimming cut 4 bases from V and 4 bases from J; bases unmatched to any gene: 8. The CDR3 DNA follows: TGTGCCAGCAGTTCATATACACTAGCGGGAGGTTACGAGCAGTACTTC. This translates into CASSSYTLAGGYEQYF.

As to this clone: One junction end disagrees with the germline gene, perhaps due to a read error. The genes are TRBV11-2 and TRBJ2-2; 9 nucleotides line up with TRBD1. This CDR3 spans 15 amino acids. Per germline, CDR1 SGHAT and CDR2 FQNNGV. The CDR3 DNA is TGTGCCACCAGCACCGGGACAGGGTCGCCCAGGGAGCTGTTTTTT. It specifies CATSTGTGSPRELFF. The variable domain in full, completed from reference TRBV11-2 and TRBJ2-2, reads EAGVAQSPRYKIIEKRQSVAFWCNPISGHATLYWYQQILGQGPKLLIQFQNNGVVDDSQLPKDRFSAERLKGVDSTLKIQPAKLEDSAVYLCATSTGTGSPRELFFGEGSRLTVL.

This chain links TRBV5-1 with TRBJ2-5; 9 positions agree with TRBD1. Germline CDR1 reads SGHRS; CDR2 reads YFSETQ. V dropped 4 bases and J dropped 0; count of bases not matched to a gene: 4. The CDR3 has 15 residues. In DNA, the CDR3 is TGCGCCAGCAGCCCCGGGACAGGGAACCAAGAGACCCAGTACTTC. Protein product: CASSPGTGNQETQYF. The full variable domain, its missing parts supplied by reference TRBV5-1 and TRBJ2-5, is KAGVTQTPRYLIKTRGQQVTLSCSPISGHRSVSWYQQTPGQGLQFLFEYFSETQRNKGNFPGRFSGRQFSNSRSEMNVSTLELGDSALYLCASSPGTGNQETQYFGPGTRLLVL.

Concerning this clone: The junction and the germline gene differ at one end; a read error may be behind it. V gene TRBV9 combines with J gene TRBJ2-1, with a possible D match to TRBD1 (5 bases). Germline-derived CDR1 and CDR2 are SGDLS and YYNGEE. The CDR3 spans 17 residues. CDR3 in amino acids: CASSVGIGRVGSNEQFF. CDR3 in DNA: TGTGCCAGCAGCGTAGGGATTGGCAGGGTGGGGTCCAATGAACAGTTCTTC.

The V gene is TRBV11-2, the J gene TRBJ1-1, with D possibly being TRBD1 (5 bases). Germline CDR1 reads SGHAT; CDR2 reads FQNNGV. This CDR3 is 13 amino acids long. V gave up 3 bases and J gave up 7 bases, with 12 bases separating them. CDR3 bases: TGTGCCAGCAGCTTGAGCGTAGGGGTTGAAGCTTTCTTT. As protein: CASSLSVGVEAFF.

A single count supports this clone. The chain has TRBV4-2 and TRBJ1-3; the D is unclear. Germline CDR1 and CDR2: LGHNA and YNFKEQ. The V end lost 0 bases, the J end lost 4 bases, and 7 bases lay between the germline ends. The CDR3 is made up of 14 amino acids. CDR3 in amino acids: CASSQDNTGNTIYF. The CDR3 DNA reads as TGTGCCAGCAGCCAAGATAATACAGGAAACACCATATATTTT.

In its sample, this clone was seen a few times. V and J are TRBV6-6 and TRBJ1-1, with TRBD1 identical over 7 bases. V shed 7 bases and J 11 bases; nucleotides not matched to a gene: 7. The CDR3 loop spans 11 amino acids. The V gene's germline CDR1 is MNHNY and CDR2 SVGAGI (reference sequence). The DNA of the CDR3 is TGTGCCAGCAATCGGGACAGTGAGGCTTTCTTT. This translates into CASNRDSEAFF.

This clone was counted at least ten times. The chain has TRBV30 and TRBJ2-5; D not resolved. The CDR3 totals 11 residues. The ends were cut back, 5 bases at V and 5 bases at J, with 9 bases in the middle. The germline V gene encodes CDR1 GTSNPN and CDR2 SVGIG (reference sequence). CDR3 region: CAWSSLETQYF. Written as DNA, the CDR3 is TGTGCCTGGTCCTCCTTGGAGACCCAGTACTTC.

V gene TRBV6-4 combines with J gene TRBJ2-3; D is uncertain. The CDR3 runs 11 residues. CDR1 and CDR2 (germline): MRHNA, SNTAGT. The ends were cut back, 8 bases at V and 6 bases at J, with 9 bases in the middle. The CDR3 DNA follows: TGTGCCAGCCCCTCCCCCGATACGCAGTATTTT. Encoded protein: CASPSPDTQYF.

The CDR3 DNA reads TGTGCCAGCAGCACGCCCGGACAGGGCGGTTCTGGAAACACCATATATTTT. Its translation: CASSTPGQGGSGNTIYF. The chain is built from TRBV9 and TRBJ1-3; TRBD1 agrees at 8 bases. The V and J ends lost 4 bases and 1 base, in that order; junction bases with no gene match: 10. This CDR3 comprises 17 residues. CDR1 SGDLS and CDR2 YYNGEE come from the germline V gene.

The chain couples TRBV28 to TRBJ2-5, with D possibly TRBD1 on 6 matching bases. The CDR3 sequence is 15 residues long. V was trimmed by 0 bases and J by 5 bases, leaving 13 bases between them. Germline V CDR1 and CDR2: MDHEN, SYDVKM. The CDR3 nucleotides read TGTGCCAGCAGTTTATGGTCCCAGGGGTCGGAGACCCAGTACTTC. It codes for CASSLWSQGSETQYF.

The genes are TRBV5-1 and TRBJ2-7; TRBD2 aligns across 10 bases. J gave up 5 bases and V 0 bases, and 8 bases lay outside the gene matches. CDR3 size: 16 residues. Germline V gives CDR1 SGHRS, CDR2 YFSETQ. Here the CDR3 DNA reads TGCGCCAGCAGCTTGGCCGTAGGGACTAGCGCCAACGAGCAGTACTTC. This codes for CASSLAVGTSANEQYF.

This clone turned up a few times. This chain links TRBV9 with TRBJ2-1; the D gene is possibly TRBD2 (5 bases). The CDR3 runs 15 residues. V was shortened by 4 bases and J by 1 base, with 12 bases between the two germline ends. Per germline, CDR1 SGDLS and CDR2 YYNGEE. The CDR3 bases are TGTGCCAGCAGCCCCCGGGATCTTTCCTACAATGAGCAGTTCTTC. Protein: CASSPRDLSYNEQFF.

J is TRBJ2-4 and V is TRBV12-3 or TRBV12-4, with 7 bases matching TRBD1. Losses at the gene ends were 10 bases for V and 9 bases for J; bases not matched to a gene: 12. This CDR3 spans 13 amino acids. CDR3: CATSGTDGSIQYF. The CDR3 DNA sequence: TGTGCCACCTCCGGGACAGACGGCAGCATTCAGTACTTC.

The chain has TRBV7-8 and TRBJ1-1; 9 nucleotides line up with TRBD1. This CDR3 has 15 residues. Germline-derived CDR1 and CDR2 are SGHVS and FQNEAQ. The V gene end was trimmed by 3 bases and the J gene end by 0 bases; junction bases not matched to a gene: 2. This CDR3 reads CASSLGQGVNTEAFF. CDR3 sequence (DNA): TGTGCCAGCAGCTTGGGACAGGGAGTGAACACTGAAGCTTTCTTT.

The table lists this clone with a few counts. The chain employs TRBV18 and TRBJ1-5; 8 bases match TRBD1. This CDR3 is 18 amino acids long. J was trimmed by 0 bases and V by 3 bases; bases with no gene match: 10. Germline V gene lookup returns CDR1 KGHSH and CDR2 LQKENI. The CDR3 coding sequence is TGTGCCAGCTCACCCTCACGGCAGGGGGCAGTTAGCAATCAGCCCCAGCATTTT. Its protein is CASSPSRQGAVSNQPQHF. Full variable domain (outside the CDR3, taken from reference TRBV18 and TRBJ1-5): NAGVMQNPRHLVRRRGQEARLRCSPMKGHSHVYWYRQLPEEGLKFMVYLQKENIIDESGMPKERFSAEFPKEGPSILRIQQVVRGDSAAYFCASSPSRQGAVSNQPQHFGDGTRLSIL.

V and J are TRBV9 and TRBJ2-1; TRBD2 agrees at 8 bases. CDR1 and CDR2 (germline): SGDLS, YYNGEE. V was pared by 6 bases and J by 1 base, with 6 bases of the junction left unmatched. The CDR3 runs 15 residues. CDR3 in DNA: TGTGCCAGCACCCAGGGACTAGGATCCTACAATGAGCAGTTCTTC. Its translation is CASTQGLGSYNEQFF.

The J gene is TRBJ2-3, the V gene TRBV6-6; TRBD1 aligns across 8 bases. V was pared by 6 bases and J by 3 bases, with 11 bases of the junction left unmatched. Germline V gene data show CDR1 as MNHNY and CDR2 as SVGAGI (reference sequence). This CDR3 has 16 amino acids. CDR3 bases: TGTGCCAGCAGCAATGGACAGGGTAGGGGGACAGATACGCAGTATTTT. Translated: CASSNGQGRGTDTQYF.